This is a list of T cell receptor beta chains from one sample in a study of radiotherapy plus CTLA-4 blockade in lung cancer. Assay used: immunoSEQ multiplex PCR; TCRdb lists only in-frame clones, some missing. This table holds more than 55,000 clones, around four fifths found once. Specimen: peripheral blood, collected from a patient treated with radiotherapy plus ipilimumab. The receptors come from a human donor with non-small cell lung cancer who had a partial response to radiotherapy plus ipilimumab. Each CDR3 is given with its conserved first and last residue. D genes are given only for firm matches. Some rows have no size entry. The others give once, few or many, or a class for an expanded clone.

v_gene	j_gene	d_gene	abundance	CDR3nt	CDR3aa
TRBV19	TRBJ1-5	-	-	TGTGCCAGTAGTCCCCGGGGCACAGGGAGCAATCAGCCCCAGCATTTT	CASSPRGTGSNQPQHF
TRBV19	TRBJ2-7	-	-	TGTGCCAGCACCACAACCCGGGACTCCTCCTACGAGCAGTACTTC	CASTTTRDSSYEQYF
TRBV5-1	TRBJ2-7	TRBD1	-	TGCGCCAGCAGCTTATCCCCGGGACAGTCCTACGAGCAGTACTTC	CASSLSPGQSYEQYF
TRBV19	TRBJ1-5	-	-	TGTGCCAGTCTGGGCAGAAAACAGCCCCAGCATTTT	CASLGRKQPQHF
TRBV5-1	TRBJ2-3	TRBD1	-	TGCGCCAGCAGCCCAGGGACAGGAGGTTACTCAGATACGCAGTATTTT	CASSPGTGGYSDTQYF
TRBV7-9	TRBJ1-1	TRBD1	-	TGTGCCAGCAGCTTGACACCAACAGGGGGGACTGAAGCTTTCTTT	CASSLTPTGGTEAFF
TRBV19	TRBJ2-6	TRBD1	few	TGTGCCAGTAGTACGGGACAGGCCTCTGGGGCCAACGTCCTGACTTTC	CASSTGQASGANVLTF
TRBV5-1	TRBJ2-5	-	few	TGCGCCAGCAGCTTTGCGGAGACCCAGTACTTC	CASSFAETQYF
TRBV4-2	TRBJ2-7	-	-	TGTGCCAGCAGCCAAGATTTACTATCCTCCTACGAGCAGTACTTC	CASSQDLLSSYEQYF
TRBV5-1	TRBJ1-1	TRBD1	-	TGCGCCAGCAGCTTGCTACGGGACAGGGGGCCGAACACTGAAGCTTTCTTT	CASSLLRDRGPNTEAFF
TRBV6-1	TRBJ2-7	TRBD1	-	TGTGCCAGCGACAGGGGGAGTTCCTACGAGCAGTACTTC	CASDRGSSYEQYF
TRBV7-8	TRBJ2-5	TRBD2	-	TGTGCCAGCAGCCCACGCGGGGGGGCTTTATTAGAGACCCAGTACTTC	CASSPRGGALLETQYF
TRBV7-2	TRBJ2-7	TRBD1	-	TGTGCCAGCAGCTTAGAGTGGGACAGGTCCTACGAGCAGTACTTC	CASSLEWDRSYEQYF
TRBV19	TRBJ2-5	TRBD1	-	TGTGCCAGTAGTATTCTAGCTCCGCAGAGGGGGCTGGGGGAGACCCAGTACTTC	CASSILAPQRGLGETQYF
TRBV7-2	TRBJ1-4	-	-	TGTGCCAGCAGCTTAAGGAGGGGCGGGACTAATGAAAAACTGTTTTTT	CASSLRRGGTNEKLFF
TRBV5-1	TRBJ1-1	-	-	TGCGCCAGCAGCTCTAACAGGAGAAACACTGAAGCTTTCTTT	CASSSNRRNTEAFF
TRBV5-6	TRBJ1-1	TRBD1	-	TGTGCCAGCAGCTTGACAGGGGTTCGAACTGAAGCTTTCTTT	CASSLTGVRTEAFF
TRBV14	TRBJ1-1	-	once	TGTGCCAGCAGCCAAGACTTAACACGGGGAACTGAAGCTTTCTTT	CASSQDLTRGTEAFF
TRBV10-2	TRBJ2-3	-	-	TGCGCCAGTAATTTGACACAGTATTTT	CASNLTQYF
TRBV5-4	TRBJ1-6	TRBD1	-	TGTGCCAGCAGCTGGGGACAGCCTCAGAGCTCCTATAATTCACCCCTCCACTTT	CASSWGQPQSSYNSPLHF
TRBV7-3	TRBJ2-7	-	-	TGTGCCAGCAGCTTATTCCCCAGCTACGAGCAGTACTTC	CASSLFPSYEQYF
TRBV2	TRBJ1-3	-	-	TGTGCCAGCAAGGAGGAGAGGGGAAACACCATATATTTT	CASKEERGNTIYF
TRBV28	TRBJ2-2	TRBD1	once	TGTGCCAGCAGTCCCCCACCGGGACAGGGCGCGAGGCCCGGGGAGCTGTTTTTT	CASSPPPGQGARPGELFF
TRBV6-6	TRBJ1-2	-	-	TGTGCCAGCAGTTCCCGAACAGGGATCTATGGCTACACCTTC	CASSSRTGIYGYTF